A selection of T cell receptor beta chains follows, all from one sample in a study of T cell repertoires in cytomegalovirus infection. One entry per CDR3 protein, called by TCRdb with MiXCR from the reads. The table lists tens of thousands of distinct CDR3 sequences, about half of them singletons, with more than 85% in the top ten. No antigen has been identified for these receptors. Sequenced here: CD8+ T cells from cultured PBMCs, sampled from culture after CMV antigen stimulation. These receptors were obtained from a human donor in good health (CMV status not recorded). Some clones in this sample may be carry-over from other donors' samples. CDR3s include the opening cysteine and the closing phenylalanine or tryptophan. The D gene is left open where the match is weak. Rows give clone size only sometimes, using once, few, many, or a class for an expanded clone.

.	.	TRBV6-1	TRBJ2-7	CASSRPGNHEQYF	TGTGCCAGCAGCCGCCCAGGGAACCACGAGCAGTACTTC
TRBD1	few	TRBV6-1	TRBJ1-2	CASEGQGARYGYTF	TGTGCCAGCGAGGGACAGGGGGCACGCTATGGCTACACCTTC
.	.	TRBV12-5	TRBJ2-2	CASDRGHTGELFF	TGTGCTAGTGATCGGGGCCACACCGGGGAGCTGTTTTTT
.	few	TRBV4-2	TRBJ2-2	CASSQEAGLNTGELFF	TGTGCCAGCAGCCAAGAAGCAGGTTTGAACACCGGGGAGCTGTTTTTT
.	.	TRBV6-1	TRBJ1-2	CASSERGGAEIYGYTF	TGTGCCAGCAGTGAAAGGGGGGGCGCTGAGATATATGGCTACACCTTC
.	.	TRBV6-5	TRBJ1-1	CASSYGFRDTEAFF	TGTGCCAGCAGTTACGGGTTCAGGGACACTGAAGCTTTCTTT
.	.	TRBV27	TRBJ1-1	CASSLRGWPEAFF	TGTGCCAGCAGTTTACGAGGTTGGCCTGAAGCTTTCTTT
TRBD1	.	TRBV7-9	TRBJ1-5	CASSLPGGPNQPQHF	TGTGCCAGCAGCTTACCAGGGGGCCCCAATCAGCCCCAGCATTTT
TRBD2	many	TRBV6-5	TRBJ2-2	CASSSRSSGRTNTGELFF	TGTGCCAGCAGCTCCCGTAGTAGCGGGAGGACAAACACCGGGGAGCTGTTTTTT
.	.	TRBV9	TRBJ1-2	CASSVAPSTENYGYTF	TGTGCCAGCAGCGTTGCCCCTTCGACCGAGAACTATGGCTACACCTTC
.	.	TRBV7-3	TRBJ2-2	CASSLGTLHTGELFF	TGTGCCAGCAGCTTAGGGACCCTGCACACCGGGGAGCTGTTTTTT
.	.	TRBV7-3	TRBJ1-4	CASRSGIEKLFF	TGTGCCAGCAGGTCAGGGATTGAAAAACTGTTTTTT